This T cell receptor (beta chain) was captured by sequencing in a study of blood T cell repertoires in COVID-19. The germline V and J ends were trimmed by 2 bases and 10 bases, with 10 bases remaining between them. From germline, CDR1 is SGHKS and CDR2 YYEKEE (reference sequence). The CDR3 contains 11 residues. Some clones are missing from TCRdb's copy, which holds only in-frame ones; the method was immunoSEQ multiplex PCR. The sample has some 300,000 clones, roughly 90% seen once; the top ten hold around 0.97%. The sequence was collected from a woman aged 40 to 50 with COVID-19, enrolled during active disease. The rearrangement uses TRBV5-5 and TRBJ2-7, with D tentatively TRBD1 (6 bases). Material: peripheral blood. This chain's CDR3 is CASSLQGPQYF. CDR3 nucleotide sequence: TGTGCCAGCAGCTTACAGGGACCCCAGTACTTC. Complete variable domain (other parts from reference TRBV5-5 and TRBJ2-7): DAGVTQSPTHLIKTRGQQVTLRCSPISGHKSVSWYQQVLGQGPQFIFQYYEKEERGRGNFPDRFSARQFPNYSSELNVNALLLGDSALYLCASSLQGPQYFGPGTRLTVT.